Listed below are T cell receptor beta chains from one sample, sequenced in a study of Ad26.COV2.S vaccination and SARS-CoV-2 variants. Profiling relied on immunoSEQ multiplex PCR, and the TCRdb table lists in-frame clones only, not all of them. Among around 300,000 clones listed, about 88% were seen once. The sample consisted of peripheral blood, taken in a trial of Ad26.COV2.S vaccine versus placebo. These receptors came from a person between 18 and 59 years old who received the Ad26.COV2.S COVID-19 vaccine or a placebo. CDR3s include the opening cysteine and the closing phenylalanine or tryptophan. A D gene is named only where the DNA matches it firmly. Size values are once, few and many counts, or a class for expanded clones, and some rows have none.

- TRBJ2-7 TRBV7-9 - TGTGCCAGCAGCTTTAGTGTAGCACCCAATCACGAGCAGTACTTC CASSFSVAPNHEQYF
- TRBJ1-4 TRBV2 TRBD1 TGTGCCAGCAGTGAAGCTAGGACAGGGTTACGGGAAAAACTGTTTTTT CASSEARTGLREKLFF
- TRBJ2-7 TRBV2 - TGTGCCAGCAGTAGAACGGGATCCGAGCAGTACTTC CASSRTGSEQYF
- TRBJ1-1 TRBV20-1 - TGCAGTGCTAGTGACAGGAGGAACACTGAAGCTTTCTTT CSASDRRNTEAFF
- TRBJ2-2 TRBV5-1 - TGCGCCAGCAGCTTGGATGGCCTTTACGGGGAGCTGTTTTTT CASSLDGLYGELFF
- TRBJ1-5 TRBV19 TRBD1 TGTGCCAGTACCGCGACAGGGGGTAATAGCAATCAGCCCCAGCATTTT CASTATGGNSNQPQHF
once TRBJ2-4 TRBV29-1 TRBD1 TGCAGCTTCGACAGGGGGCAAGGGAACATTCAGTACTTC CSFDRGQGNIQYF
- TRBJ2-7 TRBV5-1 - TGCGCCAGGGGGGACAATGACTACGAGCAGTACTTC CARGDNDYEQYF
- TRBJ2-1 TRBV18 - TGTGCCAGCTCACCACTGCAGGTCGGGAATGAGCAGTTCTTC CASSPLQVGNEQFF
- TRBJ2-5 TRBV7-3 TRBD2 TGTGCCAGCAGCTTTTCCGGGGGGGCCAAGGAGACCCAGTACTTC CASSFSGGAKETQYF
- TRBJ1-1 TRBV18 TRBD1 TGTGCCAGCTCCAGGGACAGGGGCGGTGAAGCTTTCTTT CASSRDRGGEAFF
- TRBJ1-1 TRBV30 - TGTGCCACGGGACCGGCAGCTTTCTTT CATGPAAFF
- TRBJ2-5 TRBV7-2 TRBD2 TGTGCCAGCAGCTTAGGTCAAGCTAGCGGGAAAGAGACCCAGTACTTC CASSLGQASGKETQYF
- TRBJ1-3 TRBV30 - TGTGCCTGGAGTGTTATGGGAAACACCATATATTTT CAWSVMGNTIYF
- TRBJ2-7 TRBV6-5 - TGTGCCAGCAGTATGAATTTCCCCTACGAGCAGTACTTC CASSMNFPYEQYF
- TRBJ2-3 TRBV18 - TGTGCCAGCTCACCACCAGGGAGGAAAATTGATAGCACAGATACGCAGTATTTT CASSPPGRKIDSTDTQYF